This T cell receptor (beta chain) comes out of a study of T-cell reconstitution after alpha-beta-depleted transplantation in children. Notes on the study in general: In patients about two months after transplant, alpha-beta T cells reportedly arose from several hundred expanded graft clones.

Notes on this clonotype: No antigen is known for it.

TCRbeta library construction was performed incorporating unique molecular identifiers. TCRdb reprocessed the PCR reads via MiXCR and lists one record per CDR3 protein. The sample contains about 540,000 distinct CDR3 sequences, 25% to 30% of which appear only once. This TCR was sampled from a boy younger than two with Wiskott-Aldrich syndrome, due to receive a stem cell transplant. Specimen: PBMCs, collected before TCRalphabeta/CD19-depleted stem cell transplant.

In nucleotides, the CDR3 is TGTGCCAGCAGCTTATATTTACAGTCTTATGGCTACACCTTC. Translating gives CASSLYLQSYGYTF. V is TRBV7-2 and J is TRBJ1-2; D ambiguous. Trimming pared 2 bases from V and 5 bases from J, leaving 12 bases between. Germline V gives CDR1 SGHTA, CDR2 FQGNSA. This CDR3 is built from 14 residues. Drawing the rest from reference TRBV7-2 and TRBJ1-2, the complete variable domain is GAGVSQSPSNKVTEKGKDVELRCDPISGHTALYWYRQSLGQGLEFLIYFQGNSAPDKSGLPSDRFSAERTGGSVSTLTIQRTQQEDSAVYLCASSLYLQSYGYTFGSGTRLTVV.